Following are 11 T cell receptor beta chains from one sample sequenced in a study of T cells in localized non-small cell lung cancer. TCRdb's copy holds only in-frame clones and misses some; the assay was immunoSEQ multiplex PCR. Found here are 2,000 or so clones, 30% to 40% of them singletons; the top ten hold 9% to 14%. The sample was normal lung tissue next to the tumor, taken before any cancer treatment. Receptor source: a woman between 40 and 69 years old with stage I lung adenocarcinoma.

The chain uses TRBV19 and TRBJ2-5; maybe TRBD2 (6 bases). Trimming left V 7 bases short and J 5 bases short, with 14 bases between. This CDR3 region has 13 residues. Germline CDR1 reads LNHDA; CDR2 reads SQIVND (reference sequence). CDR3 in amino acids: CASTSDPGETQYF. CDR3 sequence (DNA): TGTGCCAGTACTAGCGACCCAGGGGAGACCCAGTACTTC.

The chain links TRBV10-2 to TRBJ2-3; D remains unclear. Germline CDR1 is WSHSY and CDR2 is SAAADI. This CDR3 is 12 amino acids long. Trimming took 0 bases from V and 2 from J, leaving 0 bases between them. The CDR3 here is CASSESTDTQYF. DNA for the CDR3: TGCGCCAGCAGTGAGTCCACAGATACGCAGTATTTT.

In its sample, this clone is medium-sized. The rearrangement uses TRBV6-8 and TRBJ2-5; TRBD2 aligns across 12 bases. Germline assignment: CDR1 MNHGY and CDR2 SAAAGT. This CDR3 has 15 residues. Trimming took 2 bases from V and 5 from J; bases not matched to a gene: 3. The CDR3 coding sequence is TGTGCCAGCAGTTACACGACTAGCGGGAGTGAGACCCAGTACTTC. This codes for CASSYTTSGSETQYF.

This clone occurred a few times. The gene calls are TRBV14 and TRBJ1-1; D unclear. Germline CDR1 and CDR2: SGHDN and FVKESK. This CDR3 is 11 amino acids long. Trimming left V 11 bases short and J 4 bases short, with 11 bases between. The CDR3 nucleotides are TGTGCCGCTGGTCGCGGCACTGAAGCTTTCTTT. Amino acid sequence: CAAGRGTEAFF.

By frequency in the sample, this clone is medium-sized. V gene TRBV6-8 combines with J gene TRBJ1-5, with unresolved D. This CDR3 contains 14 residues. V was clipped by 5 bases and J by 0 bases, with 8 bases between them. The germline CDR1 and CDR2 sequences are MNHGY and SAAAGT. The CDR3 reads CASSQQNSNQPQHF. The CDR3 DNA follows: TGTGCCAGCAGTCAACAGAATAGCAATCAGCCCCAGCATTTT.

The sample holds a few counts of this clone. This chain links TRBV6-8 with TRBJ2-1; a weak D match, TRBD2 (5 bases). CDR1 is MNHGY and CDR2 is SAAAGT in the germline V gene. Trimming removed 4 bases at V and 2 bases at J, with 15 bases between. The CDR3 extends over 16 amino acids. DNA of the CDR3: TGTGCCAGCAGTTGGTTGGGCAGCGGAACCTACAATGAGCAGTTCTTC. Its translation is CASSWLGSGTYNEQFF.

As to this clone: Mismatch with germline at one junction end may stem from a read error. This chain links TRBV6-8 with TRBJ1-1; 7 bases line up with TRBD1. CDR3 length: 16 amino acids. Germline CDR1 reads MNHGY; CDR2 reads SAAAGT. CDR3 protein: CAISAKPPGGDTEAFF. The CDR3 DNA follows: TGTGCCATCAGTGCCAAACCCCCAGGGGGGGACACTGAAGCTTTCTTT.

This clone was detected only a few times. The V and J genes are TRBV11-3 and TRBJ1-4; TRBD1 is a possible D gene (5 bases). Between the trimmed V and J ends, which lost 5 bases and 7 bases, there was a span of 17 bases. Looked up from germline, CDR1 is SGHNT and CDR2 is YENEEA. The CDR3 runs 15 residues. CDR3 coding DNA: TGTGCCAGCAGCGCCCCCTTCGGGACCGGTGAAAAACTGTTTTTT. Its translation: CASSAPFGTGEKLFF.

This clone qualifies as large. The rearrangement joins TRBV11-3 to TRBJ2-1; the match to TRBD2 covers 12 bases. The CDR3 loop spans 16 amino acids. Germline loops: CDR1 SGHNT, CDR2 YENEEA. Losses at the gene ends were 4 bases for V and 6 bases for J; bases not matched to a gene: 7. This CDR3 reads CASSSELAGGGNEQFF. As DNA, the CDR3 is TGTGCCAGCAGCTCAGAGCTAGCGGGAGGGGGCAATGAGCAGTTCTTC.

This clone was observed a few times. The chain has TRBV19 and TRBJ2-2; the match to TRBD1 covers 9 bases. Trimming took 3 bases from V and 4 from J; bases not matched to a gene: 3. Germline CDR1 and CDR2: LNHDA and SQIVND (reference sequence). The CDR3 extends over 15 amino acids. CDR3 loop: CASSMGTGFTGELFF. The CDR3, as DNA: TGTGCCAGTAGTATGGGGACAGGGTTCACCGGGGAGCTGTTTTTT.

This clone is labeled medium-sized. J is TRBJ2-5 and V is TRBV11-3; 9 bases are shared with TRBD1. In germline, CDR1 is SGHNT, CDR2 YENEEA. This CDR3 contains 14 residues. With V trimmed by 5 bases and J by 4 bases, 5 bases remained unmatched. CDR3 region: CASSRGTGRETQYF. The CDR3 nucleotides read TGTGCCAGCAGCCGCGGGACAGGGCGAGAGACCCAGTACTTC.